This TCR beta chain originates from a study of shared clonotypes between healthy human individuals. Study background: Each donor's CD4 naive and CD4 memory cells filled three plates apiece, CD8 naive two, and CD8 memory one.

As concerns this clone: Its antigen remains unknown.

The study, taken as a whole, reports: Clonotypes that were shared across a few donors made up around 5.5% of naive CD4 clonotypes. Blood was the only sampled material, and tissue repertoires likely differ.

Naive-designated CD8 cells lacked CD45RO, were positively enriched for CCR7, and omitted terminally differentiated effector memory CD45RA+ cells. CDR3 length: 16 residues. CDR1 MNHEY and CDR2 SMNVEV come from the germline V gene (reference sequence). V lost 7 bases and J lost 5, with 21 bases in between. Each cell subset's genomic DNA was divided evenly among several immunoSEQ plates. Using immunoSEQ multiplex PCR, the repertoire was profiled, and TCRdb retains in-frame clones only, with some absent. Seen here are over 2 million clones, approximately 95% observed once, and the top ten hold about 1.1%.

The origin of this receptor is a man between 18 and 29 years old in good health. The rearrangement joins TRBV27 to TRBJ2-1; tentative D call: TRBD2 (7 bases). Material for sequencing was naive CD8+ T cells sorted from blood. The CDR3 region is CASTLGGEGLHNEQFF. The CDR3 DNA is TGTGCCAGCACCTTAGGGGGGGAGGGCCTGCACAATGAGCAGTTCTTC.